This passage covers 27 T cell receptor beta chains from one sample sequenced in a study of T cell responses to AZD1222 COVID-19 vaccine. Some clones are missing from TCRdb's copy, which holds only in-frame ones; the method was immunoSEQ multiplex PCR. The sample shows just under 35,000 clones, about nine tenths of them seen only once. The material was peripheral blood, obtained 28 days after the second AZD1222 dose. These receptors came from an adult who received the AZD1222 COVID-19 vaccine.

This chain links TRBV2 with TRBJ2-1, with 9 bases aligning to TRBD1. V shed 1 base, J shed 7 bases, and the junction held 5 bases outside the gene matches. The CDR3 has 15 amino acids. Looked up from germline, CDR1 is SNHLY and CDR2 is FYNNEI. CDR3 residues: CASSEEQGAVNEQFF. The CDR3 DNA follows: TGTGCCAGCAGTGAAGAACAGGGGGCAGTGAATGAGCAGTTCTTC.

This CDR3 reads CAWSWTSWETQYF. In DNA, the CDR3 is TGTGCCTGGAGTTGGACTAGCTGGGAGACCCAGTACTTC. This chain uses TRBV30 with TRBJ2-5; 8 bases map to TRBD2. This CDR3 has 13 amino acids. The V segment lost 2 bases and the J segment 5 bases; nucleotides outside the gene matches: 4. Germline V gene data show CDR1 as GTSNPN and CDR2 as SVGIG (reference sequence).

The rearrangement links TRBV13 to TRBJ2-5; 7 positions agree with TRBD1. Germline assignment: CDR1 PRHDT and CDR2 FYEKMQ (reference sequence). Germline trimming cut 5 bases from V and 3 bases from J; bases unmatched to any gene: 12. This CDR3 contains 16 residues. CDR3 DNA: TGTGCCAGCAGCGGGTGGACAGGAGGAGAGAAAGAGACCCAGTACTTC. It encodes CASSGWTGGEKETQYF.

This clone has a single count. The chain couples TRBV19 to TRBJ2-3; 8 bases are a match to TRBD1. This CDR3 spans 15 amino acids. J was trimmed by 4 bases and V by 5 bases; bases with no gene match: 8. The germline V gene has CDR1 LNHDA and CDR2 SQIVND (reference sequence). The CDR3 nucleotides read TGTGCCAGTAGTGCGGGACAGGTCCTCGCAGATACGCAGTATTTT. Its protein product is CASSAGQVLADTQYF.

The chain employs TRBV21-1 and TRBJ2-7; TRBD2 is taken as the D call from the table, unchecked against the DNA. TRBV21-1 has pseudogene status. The CDR3 spans 16 residues. The CDR3, as DNA: TGTGCCAGCAGCAAGGATAAAAAGCGGGAGGGAGGCGAGCAGTACTTC. Amino acids: CASSKDKKREGGEQYF.

The V call is TRBV7-6, the J call TRBJ2-7; D possibly corresponds to TRBD1 (6 bases). V gave up 2 bases and J gave up 3 bases, with 14 bases separating them. The CDR3 totals 15 residues. Germline V gene data show CDR1 as SGHVS and CDR2 as FNYEAQ. The CDR3 nucleotides read TGTGCCAGCAGCTTATTGGACAGCGCTAACTACGAGCAGTACTTC. Its protein product is CASSLLDSANYEQYF.

The gene calls are TRBV19 and TRBJ1-5; TRBD1 aligns across 7 bases. The CDR3 is 14 amino acids. The germline V gene has CDR1 LNHDA and CDR2 SQIVND (reference sequence). The V segment lost 6 bases and the J segment 5 bases; nucleotides outside the gene matches: 7. CDR3 DNA: TGTGCCAGTAGCCAAGGGACAGAATATCAGCCCCAGCATTTT. Translating it yields CASSQGTEYQPQHF.

The rearrangement joins TRBV5-4 to TRBJ1-5; 7 positions agree with TRBD1. CDR1 is SGHNT and CDR2 is YYREEE in the germline V gene (reference sequence). The J segment lost 5 bases and the V segment lost 4 bases, leaving 6 bases of the junction unmatched. The CDR3 length is 14 residues. DNA for the CDR3: TGTGCCAGCAGCAAGGGACAGCACGATCAGCCCCAGCATTTT. This codes for CASSKGQHDQPQHF.

This sequence joins TRBV6-5 and TRBJ1-2; TRBD1 aligns across 10 bases. The CDR3 is 15 residues long. Germline loops: CDR1 MNHEY, CDR2 SVGAGI. Trimming took 7 bases from V and 4 from J; bases not matched to a gene: 9. The CDR3 region is CASINKGQGGYGYTF. The CDR3 coding sequence is TGTGCCAGCATCAACAAAGGACAGGGGGGCTATGGCTACACCTTC.

A word on this clone: The same CDR3 is also encoded by other DNA sequences in this sample. The J gene is TRBJ2-2, the V gene TRBV27; D gene unclear. The CDR3 has 12 residues. Between the trimmed V and J ends, which lost 2 bases and 2 bases, there was a span of 0 bases. Germline V lookup: CDR1 MNHEY, CDR2 SMNVEV (reference sequence). CDR3 in amino acids: CASSLNTGELFF. The CDR3 DNA is TGTGCCAGCAGTTTAAACACCGGGGAGCTGTTTTTT.

The chain couples TRBV6-2 or TRBV6-3 to TRBJ2-7; 11 bases line up with TRBD2. Per the germline V gene, CDR1 is MNHEY and CDR2 is SVGEGT. V trimming: 0 bases; J trimming: 2 bases; junction bases outside the gene matches: 0. The CDR3 has 15 amino acids. The CDR3 spells CASSYSTSGAYEQYF. The CDR3 nucleotides read TGTGCCAGCAGTTACTCGACTAGCGGGGCCTACGAGCAGTACTTC.

The chain links TRBV10-3 to TRBJ2-1; 10 nucleotides line up with TRBD2. CDR3 length: 16 amino acids. V was clipped by 3 bases and J by 8 bases; unmatched bases: 10. Per germline, CDR1 ENHRY and CDR2 SYGVKD. The CDR3 nucleotides are TGTGCCATCAGTGACCTCGGGGGACTAGCGAGAGATGAGCAGTTCTTC. Its protein product is CAISDLGGLARDEQFF.

The CDR3 loop reads CASSQLTVNYGYTF. The CDR3 nucleotides read TGTGCCAGCAGCCAATTAACAGTTAACTATGGCTACACCTTC. V usage is TRBV3-1 (or the pseudogene TRBV3-2) and J usage is TRBJ1-2, with no clear D. CDR1 LGHDT and CDR2 YNNKEL come from the germline V gene (reference sequence). The CDR3 spans 14 residues. V was trimmed by 2 bases and J by 1 base, leaving 8 bases between them.

The chain carries TRBV4-2 and TRBJ2-1; weak D call: TRBD2 (6 bases). CDR1 and CDR2 (germline): LGHNA, YNFKEQ. The CDR3 has 18 amino acids. V dropped 4 bases and J dropped 0 bases, with 19 bases sitting between them. In nucleotides, the CDR3 is TGTGCCAGCAGCCGCGGGACCCAGCGGGCTAGCTCCTACAATGAGCAGTTCTTC. This encodes CASSRGTQRASSYNEQFF.

The CDR3 here is CASSDGNRYNEQFF. CDR3 sequence (DNA): TGTGCCAGCAGTGACGGGAACAGGTACAATGAGCAGTTCTTC. The V call is TRBV6-4, the J call TRBJ2-1, with a possible D match to TRBD1 (5 bases). V was cut by 2 bases and J by 4 bases, with 9 bases left in between. The germline CDR1 and CDR2 sequences are MRHNA and SNTAGT. There are 14 residues in the CDR3.

A few counts support this clone. This chain joins TRBV7-8 and TRBJ2-3; 7 positions agree with TRBD2. With V trimmed by 0 bases and J by 1 base, 4 bases remained unmatched. Germline loops: CDR1 SGHVS, CDR2 FQNEAQ. The CDR3 is 16 amino acids. DNA for the CDR3: TGTGCCAGCAGCTTAGCGGGGGGGAGGGGCACAGATACGCAGTATTTT. The encoded protein is CASSLAGGRGTDTQYF.

The chain combines TRBV12-3 or TRBV12-4 with TRBJ1-1; no definite D call. V was pared by 3 bases and J by 1 base, with 6 bases between. The CDR3 is 13 residues long. In DNA, the CDR3 is TGTGCCAGCAGTTTTTCTGAGAACACTGAAGCTTTCTTT. This encodes CASSFSENTEAFF.

This clone was found once. The J gene is TRBJ1-1, the V gene TRBV5-8; D not resolved. The CDR3 runs 15 residues. The germline V gene has CDR1 SGHTS and CDR2 YDEGEE. Trimming took off 0 bases at V and 0 bases at J, with 9 bases between the two ends. Here the CDR3 DNA reads TGTGCCAGCAGCTTGGGGGTGGGCCTGAACACTGAAGCTTTCTTT. Encoded protein: CASSLGVGLNTEAFF.

V gene TRBV7-9 combines with J gene TRBJ2-5, with 11 bases aligning to TRBD1. The J segment lost 4 bases and the V segment lost 3 bases, leaving 7 bases of the junction unmatched. The CDR3 runs to 16 residues. Per the germline V gene, CDR1 is SEHNR and CDR2 is FQNEAQ (reference sequence). DNA of the CDR3: TGTGCCAGCAGCTTTTCCGGACAGGGGGCCGCAGAGACCCAGTACTTC. It codes for CASSFSGQGAAETQYF.

The chain links TRBV27 to TRBJ2-7; unclear D gene. CDR1 and CDR2 from the germline V gene are MNHEY and SMNVEV (reference sequence). Trimming shortened V by 5 bases and J by 2 bases, and 13 bases separated the two germline ends. The CDR3 runs to 14 residues. CDR3 loop: CASSRLTGPYEQYF. CDR3 DNA sequence: TGTGCCAGCAGTCGCCTGACGGGCCCCTACGAGCAGTACTTC.

The genes are TRBV5-1 and TRBJ1-5; TRBD1 is a possible D gene (5 bases). Trimming removed 4 bases from V and 3 bases from J, with 11 bases in between. The CDR3 is made up of 14 amino acids. The V gene's germline CDR1 is SGHRS and CDR2 YFSETQ. The CDR3 DNA follows: TGCGCCAGCAGCCCCGACAGCTACAATCAGCCCCAGCATTTT. It codes for CASSPDSYNQPQHF.

V gene TRBV27 combines with J gene TRBJ1-1; D ambiguous. CDR3 length: 14 residues. The germline V gene has CDR1 MNHEY and CDR2 SMNVEV (reference sequence). The ends were cut back, 8 bases at V and 3 bases at J, with 16 bases in the middle. The CDR3 here is CASGVPDRYTEAFF. CDR3 nucleotide sequence: TGTGCCAGCGGGGTTCCGGACCGATACACTGAAGCTTTCTTT.

The chain carries TRBV2 and TRBJ2-4; D is unresolved. V gave up 3 bases and J gave up 6 bases, with 9 bases separating them. Germline assignment: CDR1 SNHLY and CDR2 FYNNEI. The CDR3 extends over 13 amino acids. The CDR3 sequence: CASSEPGANIQYF. CDR3 DNA sequence: TGTGCCAGCAGTGAGCCAGGTGCAAACATTCAGTACTTC.

The CDR3: CASSFLAGGYTGELFF. The CDR3 DNA is TGTGCCAGCAGCTTCTTAGCGGGGGGATACACCGGGGAGCTGTTTTTT. The genes are TRBV7-2 and TRBJ2-2, with 10 bases identical to TRBD2. The V gene end was trimmed by 3 bases and the J gene end by 3 bases; junction bases not matched to a gene: 4. Germline loops: CDR1 SGHTA, CDR2 FQGNSA. The CDR3 covers 16 residues.

The rearrangement joins TRBV6-5 to TRBJ1-1, with unresolved D. Trimming left V 5 bases short and J 11 bases short, with 18 bases between. The CDR3 covers 13 residues. CDR1 MNHEY and CDR2 SVGAGI come from the germline V gene. Here the CDR3 DNA reads TGTGCCAGCAGTCCCCCTGGGGTTCGAGCCGCTTTCTTT. Amino acids: CASSPPGVRAAFF.

The chain combines TRBV7-9 with TRBJ1-1, with D possibly TRBD1 on 6 matching bases. The CDR3 is 13 residues long. The germline CDR1 and CDR2 sequences are SEHNR and FQNEAQ (reference sequence). V lost 6 bases to trimming and J lost 2 bases, with 10 bases between them. The CDR3 loop is CASRWDTNTEAFF. CDR3 bases: TGTGCCAGCAGATGGGACACCAACACTGAAGCTTTCTTT.

The rearrangement links TRBV5-6 to TRBJ1-2, with D tentatively TRBD1 (5 bases). Germline V CDR1 and CDR2: SGHDT, YYEEEE. CDR3 size: 14 residues. V was clipped by 4 bases and J by 7 bases, with 17 bases between them. This CDR3 reads CASSLFGRVSGYTF. For the CDR3, the DNA is TGTGCCAGCAGCCTGTTTGGCAGGGTCTCTGGCTACACCTTC.